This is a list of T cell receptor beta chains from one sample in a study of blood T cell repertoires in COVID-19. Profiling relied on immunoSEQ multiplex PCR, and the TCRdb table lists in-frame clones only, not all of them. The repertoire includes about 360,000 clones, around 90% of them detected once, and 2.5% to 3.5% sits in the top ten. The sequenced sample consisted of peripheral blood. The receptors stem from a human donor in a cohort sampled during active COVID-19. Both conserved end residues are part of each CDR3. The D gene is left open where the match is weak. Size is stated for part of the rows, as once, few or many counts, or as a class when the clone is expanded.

CDR3nt: TGTGCCAGCAGGCGGACAGACGGGTATCAGCCCCAGCATTTT
CDR3aa: CASRRTDGYQPQHF
d_gene: NA
abundance: once
j_gene: TRBJ1-5
v_gene: TRBV28

CDR3nt: TGCGCCAGCAGTGAGTCGACATTCGGGGAGCTGTTTTTT
CDR3aa: CASSESTFGELFF
d_gene: NA
abundance: many
j_gene: TRBJ2-2
v_gene: TRBV10-1

CDR3nt: TGTGCCAGCAGTTACGGGGGAGTTACAGATACGCAGTATTTT
CDR3aa: CASSYGGVTDTQYF
d_gene: NA
abundance: once
j_gene: TRBJ2-3
v_gene: TRBV28

CDR3nt: TGTGCCAGCAGTCCCATGACAGACCGATTGAACACTGAAGCTTTCTTT
CDR3aa: CASSPMTDRLNTEAFF
d_gene: NA
abundance: NA
j_gene: TRBJ1-1
v_gene: TRBV28

CDR3nt: TGTGCCAGCAGTTTGGCGGGAAATCAGCCCCAGCATTTT
CDR3aa: CASSLAGNQPQHF
d_gene: NA
abundance: NA
j_gene: TRBJ1-5
v_gene: TRBV12-3/TRBV12-4

CDR3nt: TGTGCCAGCAGTTTAACAGGCGGCCATCAGCCCCAGCATTTT
CDR3aa: CASSLTGGHQPQHF
d_gene: NA
abundance: NA
j_gene: TRBJ1-5
v_gene: TRBV6-2/TRBV6-3

CDR3nt: TGTGCCAGCACCCGCGGGACAGGGGTCTGGGGTGAGCAGTTCTTC
CDR3aa: CASTRGTGVWGEQFF
d_gene: TRBD1
abundance: NA
j_gene: TRBJ2-1
v_gene: TRBV6-5

CDR3nt: TGTGCCAGTAGTATCCAGATAGCGGACAATGAGCAGTTCTTC
CDR3aa: CASSIQIADNEQFF
d_gene: NA
abundance: NA
j_gene: TRBJ2-1
v_gene: TRBV19

CDR3nt: TGCGCCAGCAGCTTGGTTCTGGGGGCGAACACTGAAGCTTTCTTT
CDR3aa: CASSLVLGANTEAFF
d_gene: NA
abundance: NA
j_gene: TRBJ1-1
v_gene: TRBV5-1

CDR3nt: TGTGCCAGCACCCTCCCGACAGGGGCTTATGAAAAACTGTTTTTT
CDR3aa: CASTLPTGAYEKLFF
d_gene: TRBD1
abundance: NA
j_gene: TRBJ1-4
v_gene: TRBV6-5

CDR3nt: TGCGCCAGCAGCTACAGGGACCCTAGCACAGATACGCAGTATTTT
CDR3aa: CASSYRDPSTDTQYF
d_gene: NA
abundance: NA
j_gene: TRBJ2-3
v_gene: TRBV5-1

CDR3nt: TGTGCCAGCATCCCCTCGGCGGGAGAAGTCGCAGATACGCAGTATTTT
CDR3aa: CASIPSAGEVADTQYF
d_gene: TRBD2
abundance: NA
j_gene: TRBJ2-3
v_gene: TRBV27

CDR3nt: TGTGCCACCAGCCCCGGACAGGCAGGAGGTTGGGAGCAGTACTTC
CDR3aa: CATSPGQAGGWEQYF
d_gene: TRBD1
abundance: NA
j_gene: TRBJ2-7
v_gene: TRBV24-1

CDR3nt: TGTGCCAGAAGCTTAGCCGGGACAGGGGGACGCTCTGAAGCTTTCTTT
CDR3aa: CARSLAGTGGRSEAFF
d_gene: TRBD1
abundance: NA
j_gene: TRBJ1-1
v_gene: TRBV5-3

CDR3nt: TGTGCCAGCAGCGGGGGGACTGCTTACTCCTACAATGAGCAGTTCTTC
CDR3aa: CASSGGTAYSYNEQFF
d_gene: NA
abundance: NA
j_gene: TRBJ2-1
v_gene: TRBV9

CDR3nt: TGTGCCAGCAGCCAAATACCGGGACTAGCGGGACACACCGGGGAGCTGTTTTTT
CDR3aa: CASSQIPGLAGHTGELFF
d_gene: TRBD2
abundance: NA
j_gene: TRBJ2-2
v_gene: TRBV3-1/TRBV3-2

CDR3nt: TGTGCCACCAGTGACGACACAGAAAAGAATCAGCCCCAGCATTTT
CDR3aa: CATSDDTEKNQPQHF
d_gene: NA
abundance: NA
j_gene: TRBJ1-5
v_gene: TRBV24-1

CDR3nt: TGTGCCAGCAGTCTCACTCCTGGACAGCGCCAGCATTTT
CDR3aa: CASSLTPGQRQHF
d_gene: NA
abundance: NA
j_gene: TRBJ1-5
v_gene: TRBV27

CDR3nt: TGTGCCAGCAGGAGGACAGGGTTGACTGAAGCTTTCTTT
CDR3aa: CASRRTGLTEAFF
d_gene: TRBD1
abundance: NA
j_gene: TRBJ1-1
v_gene: TRBV2

CDR3nt: TGTGCCAGCAGCTTAGGACAGACAGGCCCTTTCACAGATACGCAGTATTTT
CDR3aa: CASSLGQTGPFTDTQYF
d_gene: NA
abundance: once
j_gene: TRBJ2-3
v_gene: TRBV7-9

CDR3nt: TGTGCCAGCAGTGAAGAGTTCTTGCGGAGCAGCAATCAGCCCCAGCATTTT
CDR3aa: CASSEEFLRSSNQPQHF
d_gene: NA
abundance: NA
j_gene: TRBJ1-5
v_gene: TRBV6-1

CDR3nt: TGCGCCAGCAGCCAAGATGTCCTTCTCTCCTACGAGCAGTACTTC
CDR3aa: CASSQDVLLSYEQYF
d_gene: NA
abundance: NA
j_gene: TRBJ2-7
v_gene: TRBV4-1

CDR3nt: TGTGCCAGCAGCGTAGGAGAAGGGGGGGCAGACCCCTACGAGCAGTACTTC
CDR3aa: CASSVGEGGADPYEQYF
d_gene: NA
abundance: NA
j_gene: TRBJ2-7
v_gene: TRBV9

CDR3nt: TGTGCCAGTAGGGGCAACCGGGACAGGGGGAACCAGCCCCAGCATTTT
CDR3aa: CASRGNRDRGNQPQHF
d_gene: TRBD1
abundance: NA
j_gene: TRBJ1-5
v_gene: TRBV19

CDR3nt: TGTGCCAGCAGCAAAGGGAGGACAGGGGCCTCCTTTAATGAAAAACTGTTTTTT
CDR3aa: CASSKGRTGASFNEKLFF
d_gene: NA
abundance: NA
j_gene: TRBJ1-4
v_gene: TRBV21-1

CDR3nt: TGCGCCAGCAGCCAAGTGAGGACGGCGGGGGCGTCGTTGGATGAGCAGTTCTTC
CDR3aa: CASSQVRTAGASLDEQFF
d_gene: NA
abundance: NA
j_gene: TRBJ2-1
v_gene: TRBV4-1

CDR3nt: TGTGCCAGCAGCGTAACAGGGGGTTCACCCCTCCACTTT
CDR3aa: CASSVTGGSPLHF
d_gene: TRBD1
abundance: once
j_gene: TRBJ1-6
v_gene: TRBV9

CDR3nt: TGTGCCAGCGGTGGCGGGATCTTCAATGAGCAGTTCTTC
CDR3aa: CASGGGIFNEQFF
d_gene: NA
abundance: NA
j_gene: TRBJ2-1
v_gene: TRBV25-1

CDR3nt: TGTGCCAGTAGTGCCCGGACAGGCGCTAACACCGGGGAGCTGTTTTTT
CDR3aa: CASSARTGANTGELFF
d_gene: TRBD1
abundance: NA
j_gene: TRBJ2-2
v_gene: TRBV19

CDR3nt: TGTGCCAGCAGTTACAGTTGGAGGGCCGAGGATACGCAGTATTTT
CDR3aa: CASSYSWRAEDTQYF
d_gene: NA
abundance: NA
j_gene: TRBJ2-3
v_gene: TRBV6-5

CDR3nt: TGTGCCAGCAGCCAAGGAGCGACAGGGGGAGAGACCCAGTACTTC
CDR3aa: CASSQGATGGETQYF
d_gene: TRBD1
abundance: NA
j_gene: TRBJ2-5
v_gene: TRBV3-1/TRBV3-2

CDR3nt: TGTGCCAGCAGCTGGGAACTAGCAGATACGCAGTATTTT
CDR3aa: CASSWELADTQYF
d_gene: NA
abundance: NA
j_gene: TRBJ2-3
v_gene: TRBV5-5

CDR3nt: TGTGCCAGCAGAGATAGCCGAACCTACGAGCAGTACTTC
CDR3aa: CASRDSRTYEQYF
d_gene: NA
abundance: NA
j_gene: TRBJ2-7
v_gene: TRBV28

CDR3nt: TGTGCCAGCAGCCAAGGAGGGGCGGGAGGGTACCAAGAGACCCAGTACTTC
CDR3aa: CASSQGGAGGYQETQYF
d_gene: TRBD2
abundance: NA
j_gene: TRBJ2-5
v_gene: TRBV3-1/TRBV3-2

CDR3nt: TGTGCCAGCAGCGTATTTAGCGGGGTCAGCACAGATACGCAGTATTTT
CDR3aa: CASSVFSGVSTDTQYF
d_gene: TRBD2
abundance: once
j_gene: TRBJ2-3
v_gene: TRBV9

CDR3nt: TGCGCCAGCAGCCGGACCGGGACAGGGCCGAACACTGAAGCTTTCTTT
CDR3aa: CASSRTGTGPNTEAFF
d_gene: TRBD1
abundance: NA
j_gene: TRBJ1-1
v_gene: TRBV5-1

CDR3nt: TGCAGCGTCATGACTAGCGGTAAATACGAGCAGTACTTC
CDR3aa: CSVMTSGKYEQYF
d_gene: TRBD2
abundance: NA
j_gene: TRBJ2-7
v_gene: TRBV29-1

CDR3nt: TGTGCCAGCAGTTACCTGGACGGGGGGGCAGAGACCCAGTACTTC
CDR3aa: CASSYLDGGAETQYF
d_gene: TRBD2
abundance: NA
j_gene: TRBJ2-5
v_gene: TRBV6-5

CDR3nt: TGCAGTGCTAGTAGGTTCCGGGACAGGGGCTTCGAAGCCAAAAACATTCAGTACTTC
CDR3aa: CSASRFRDRGFEAKNIQYF
d_gene: TRBD1
abundance: NA
j_gene: TRBJ2-4
v_gene: TRBV20-1

CDR3nt: TGTGCCAGCAGTCCTACCCGGGGACAGGGGGCGTATGAGGGAAAAAATGGCTACACCTTC
CDR3aa: CASSPTRGQGAYEGKNGYTF
d_gene: TRBD1
abundance: once
j_gene: TRBJ1-2
v_gene: TRBV27

CDR3nt: TGTGCCAGCAGACCTCCAAGTCGGGACACTGAAGCTTTCTTT
CDR3aa: CASRPPSRDTEAFF
d_gene: NA
abundance: once
j_gene: TRBJ1-1
v_gene: TRBV6-5

CDR3nt: TGTGCCAGCAGACCAAGTTCTAGCGGGAGGAACATTCAGTACTTC
CDR3aa: CASRPSSSGRNIQYF
d_gene: TRBD2
abundance: NA
j_gene: TRBJ2-4
v_gene: TRBV28

CDR3nt: TGTGCCAGCAGCTTAATGACAGGGAGCTCCTATAATTCACCCCTCCACTTT
CDR3aa: CASSLMTGSSYNSPLHF
d_gene: TRBD1
abundance: once
j_gene: TRBJ1-6
v_gene: TRBV7-8

CDR3nt: TGCGCCAGCAGCCAAGATAGGGAGTTCAGATACCCTAAAAACATTCAGTACTTC
CDR3aa: CASSQDREFRYPKNIQYF
d_gene: NA
abundance: NA
j_gene: TRBJ2-4
v_gene: TRBV4-1

CDR3nt: TGTGCCATCAGTGAACCGGGACTAGCGGGGGGGAGCACAGATACGCAGTATTTT
CDR3aa: CAISEPGLAGGSTDTQYF
d_gene: TRBD2
abundance: NA
j_gene: TRBJ2-3
v_gene: TRBV10-3

CDR3nt: TGTGCCAGCAGCATCCAATTAGCGGGAGACAAGTACTTC
CDR3aa: CASSIQLAGDKYF
d_gene: TRBD2
abundance: few
j_gene: TRBJ2-7
v_gene: TRBV12-3/TRBV12-4

CDR3nt: TGTGCCTGGAGGTTGGGACAGGGGATTGGTGGCTACACCTTC
CDR3aa: CAWRLGQGIGGYTF
d_gene: TRBD1
abundance: NA
j_gene: TRBJ1-2
v_gene: TRBV30

CDR3nt: TGTGCCAGCAGTGCACCCGCGACAGCCTATAGCAATCAGCCCCAGCATTTT
CDR3aa: CASSAPATAYSNQPQHF
d_gene: NA
abundance: NA
j_gene: TRBJ1-5
v_gene: TRBV6-1

CDR3nt: TGTGCCAGCAGTTACTCCAGGCATGATACGCAGTATTTT
CDR3aa: CASSYSRHDTQYF
d_gene: NA
abundance: NA
j_gene: TRBJ2-3
v_gene: TRBV6-5

CDR3nt: TGTGCCAGCAGCTTAAGTGCCGGGTCCTCTGGGGCCAACGTCCTGACTTTC
CDR3aa: CASSLSAGSSGANVLTF
d_gene: NA
abundance: NA
j_gene: TRBJ2-6
v_gene: TRBV11-2

CDR3nt: TGTGCCAGCAGCGAGCCAACAGCTTTCTATGGCTACACCTTC
CDR3aa: CASSEPTAFYGYTF
d_gene: NA
abundance: NA
j_gene: TRBJ1-2
v_gene: TRBV11-2

CDR3nt: TGTGCCAGCAGTTTGGGGGGTCGGCAGAACTATGGCTACACCTTC
CDR3aa: CASSLGGRQNYGYTF
d_gene: NA
abundance: NA
j_gene: TRBJ1-2
v_gene: TRBV28

CDR3nt: TGTGCCAGCAGCCTCATGGAGGGAAGCAATCAGCCCCAGCATTTT
CDR3aa: CASSLMEGSNQPQHF
d_gene: NA
abundance: NA
j_gene: TRBJ1-5
v_gene: TRBV7-8

CDR3nt: TGTGCCTGGAGTGTAAGCGCACCTAACCCTAGCAATCAGCCCCAGCATTTT
CDR3aa: CAWSVSAPNPSNQPQHF
d_gene: NA
abundance: NA
j_gene: TRBJ1-5
v_gene: TRBV30

CDR3nt: TGTGCCTGGAGTGTACTGGGAGAAGAGACCCAGTACTTC
CDR3aa: CAWSVLGEETQYF
d_gene: NA
abundance: once
j_gene: TRBJ2-5
v_gene: TRBV30

CDR3nt: TGTGCCACCAGCAGAGGGTTATCAGGGGTTAACGGCTACACCTTC
CDR3aa: CATSRGLSGVNGYTF
d_gene: NA
abundance: NA
j_gene: TRBJ1-2
v_gene: TRBV15